This passage covers 11 T cell receptor beta chains from one sample sequenced in a study of CD8 T cells in Susac syndrome. Reverse transcription of about 0.45 to 1 ug RNA used random hexamers. One entry per CDR3 protein results from TCRdb running MiXCR on the immunoSEQ multiplex PCR reads. Found here are around 79,000 distinct CDR3 sequences, less than 95% of them singletons; the top ten hold 0.52%. Sequences were obtained from CD8+ T cells from PBMCs. The receptor set was obtained from a human donor with Susac syndrome.

The chain couples TRBV28 to TRBJ1-6, with unresolved D. The V end lost 0 bases, the J end lost 9 bases, and 9 bases lay between the germline ends. The length of the CDR3 is 14 residues. The germline V gene encodes CDR1 MDHEN and CDR2 SYDVKM. The CDR3 bases are TGTGCCAGCAGTTTATGGGGGAGAGGTTCACCCCTCCACTTT. It yields the protein CASSLWGRGSPLHF.

The chain combines TRBV12-3 or TRBV12-4 with TRBJ1-1; D gene ambiguous. V gave up 5 bases and J gave up 3 bases, with 16 bases separating them. The length of the CDR3 is 15 residues. The CDR3 protein is CASSPLRRADTEAFF. CDR3 sequence (DNA): TGTGCCAGCAGTCCCTTACGACGGGCCGACACTGAAGCTTTCTTT.

The chain is built from TRBV20-1 and TRBJ1-2; D is unresolved. Trimming left V 3 bases short and J 0 bases short, with 8 bases between. CDR3 size: 13 residues. Germline assignment: CDR1 DFQATT and CDR2 SNEGSKA (reference sequence). The CDR3 region is CSARDGANYGYTF. CDR3 nucleotides: TGCAGTGCTAGGGACGGAGCTAACTATGGCTACACCTTC.

The CDR3 nucleotides are TGTGCCAGCAGCCAAGATGGAAGAGTAGCGGGGGACCCTCAGGCCGAGCAGTACTTC. This codes for CASSQDGRVAGDPQAEQYF. V gene TRBV3-1 combines with J gene TRBJ2-7; 9 nucleotides line up with TRBD2. The CDR3 length is 19 residues. Germline V gene data show CDR1 as LGHDT and CDR2 as YNNKEL (reference sequence). The V and J ends lost 0 bases and 6 bases, in that order; junction bases with no gene match: 18.

The chain couples TRBV29-1 to TRBJ2-7; 8 nucleotides align to TRBD1. In germline, CDR1 is SQVTM, CDR2 ANQGSEA. After removal of 3 bases from V and 3 bases from J, the junction contained 7 bases not matched to a gene. The CDR3 is made up of 14 amino acids. Here the CDR3 DNA reads TGCAGCGTTGAGGGAGACAGGGGCTACTACGAGCAGTACTTC. Translation: CSVEGDRGYYEQYF.

The chain has TRBV20-1 and TRBJ2-7; no clear D gene. The CDR3 sequence is 14 residues long. In germline, CDR1 is DFQATT, CDR2 SNEGSKA (reference sequence). Trimming pared 6 bases from V and 0 bases from J, leaving 15 bases between. For the CDR3, the DNA is TGCAGTGCCTTCGACCAGAAAAGCTCCTACGAGCAGTACTTC. Translation: CSAFDQKSSYEQYF.

In DNA, the CDR3 is TGTGCCAGCAGCTCCTGGGAGAACTATGGCTACACCTTC. Translating it yields CASSSWENYGYTF. V usage is TRBV7-9 and J usage is TRBJ1-2; D uncertain. Germline V gene lookup returns CDR1 SEHNR and CDR2 FQNEAQ (reference sequence). The CDR3 consists of 13 residues. V lost 4 bases and J lost 2, with 8 bases in between.

J is TRBJ2-5 and V is TRBV20-1; no reliable D call. V gave up 7 bases and J gave up 5 bases, with 14 bases separating them. Germline CDR1 DFQATT, CDR2 SNEGSKA (reference sequence). The CDR3 runs 12 residues. The CDR3 DNA sequence: TGCAGTGTTCCCTGGGTTGGTGAGACCCAGTACTTC. Translating gives CSVPWVGETQYF.

The chain links TRBV3-1 to TRBJ2-7; 11 positions agree with TRBD2. CDR3 length equals 15 residues. With V trimmed by 3 bases and J by 5 bases, 6 bases remained unmatched. Looked up from germline, CDR1 is LGHDT and CDR2 is YNNKEL (reference sequence). The CDR3 region is CASSHIAGGPDEQYF. CDR3 nucleotides: TGTGCCAGCAGCCACATAGCGGGGGGGCCGGACGAGCAGTACTTC.

The chain links TRBV11-2 to TRBJ1-2, with a tentative D call TRBD1 (5 bases). V was cut by 1 base and J by 8 bases, with 14 bases left in between. The CDR3 sequence is 14 residues long. From germline, CDR1 is SGHAT and CDR2 FQNNGV. The CDR3 spells CASSLGDGVLGYTF. The CDR3, as DNA: TGTGCCAGCAGCTTAGGGGACGGGGTGTTAGGCTACACCTTC.

The genes are TRBV7-9 and TRBJ2-3; TRBD2 matches 9 bases. The CDR3 has 14 amino acids. With 7 bases clipped from V and 3 bases from J, the junction kept 5 bases outside the gene matches. In germline, CDR1 is SEHNR, CDR2 FQNEAQ (reference sequence). The CDR3 reads CASKAGGWTDTQYF. For the CDR3, the DNA is TGTGCCAGCAAGGCGGGGGGGTGGACAGATACGCAGTATTTT.